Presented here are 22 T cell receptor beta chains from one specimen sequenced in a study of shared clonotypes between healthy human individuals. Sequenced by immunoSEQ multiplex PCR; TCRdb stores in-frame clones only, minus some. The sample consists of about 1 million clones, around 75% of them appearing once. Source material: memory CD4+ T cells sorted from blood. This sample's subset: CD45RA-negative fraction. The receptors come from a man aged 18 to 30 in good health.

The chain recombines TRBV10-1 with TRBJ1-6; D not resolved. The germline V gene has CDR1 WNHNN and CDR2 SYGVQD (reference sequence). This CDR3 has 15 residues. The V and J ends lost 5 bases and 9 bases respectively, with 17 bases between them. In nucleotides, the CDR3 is TGCGCCAGCAGTTGCCATAGCTGGGTATGTTCACCCCTCCACTTT. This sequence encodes CASSCHSWVCSPLHF.

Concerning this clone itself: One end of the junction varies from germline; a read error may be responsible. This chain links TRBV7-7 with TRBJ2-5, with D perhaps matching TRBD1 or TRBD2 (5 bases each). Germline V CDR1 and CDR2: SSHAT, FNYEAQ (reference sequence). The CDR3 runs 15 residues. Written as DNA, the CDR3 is TGTGCTAGCAGCTTGGAGACGGGGCCCCAAGAGACCCAGTACTTC. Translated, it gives CASSLETGPQETQYF.

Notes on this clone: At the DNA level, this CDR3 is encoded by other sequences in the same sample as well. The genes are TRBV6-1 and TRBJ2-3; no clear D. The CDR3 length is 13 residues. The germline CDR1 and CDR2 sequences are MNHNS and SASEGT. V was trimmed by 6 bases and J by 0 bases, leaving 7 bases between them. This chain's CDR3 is CASRPISTDTQYF. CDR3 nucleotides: TGTGCCAGCAGGCCCATTAGCACAGATACGCAGTATTTT.

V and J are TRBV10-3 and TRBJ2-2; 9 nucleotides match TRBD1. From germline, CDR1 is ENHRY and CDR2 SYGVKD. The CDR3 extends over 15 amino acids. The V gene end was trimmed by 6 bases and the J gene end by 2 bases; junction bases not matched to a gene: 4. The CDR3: CAIRPGQGNTGELFF. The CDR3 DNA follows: TGTGCCATCAGGCCGGGACAGGGAAACACCGGGGAGCTGTTTTTT.

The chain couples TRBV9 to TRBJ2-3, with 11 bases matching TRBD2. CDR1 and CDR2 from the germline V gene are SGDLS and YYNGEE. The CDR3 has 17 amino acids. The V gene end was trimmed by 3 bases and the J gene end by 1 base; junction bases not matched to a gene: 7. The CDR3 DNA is TGTGCCAGCAGCGCCCTAACTAGCGGGGGCCGCACAGATACGCAGTATTTT. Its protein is CASSALTSGGRTDTQYF.

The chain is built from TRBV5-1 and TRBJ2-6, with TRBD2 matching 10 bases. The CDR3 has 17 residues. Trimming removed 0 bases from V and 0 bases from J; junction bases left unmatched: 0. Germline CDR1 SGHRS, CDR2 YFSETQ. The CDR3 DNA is TGCGCCAGCAGCTTGGGACTAGCGGGCTCTGGGGCCAACGTCCTGACTTTC. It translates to CASSLGLAGSGANVLTF. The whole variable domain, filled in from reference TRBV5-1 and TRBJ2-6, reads KAGVTQTPRYLIKTRGQQVTLSCSPISGHRSVSWYQQTPGQGLQFLFEYFSETQRNKGNFPGRFSGRQFSNSRSEMNVSTLELGDSALYLCASSLGLAGSGANVLTFGAGSRLTVL.

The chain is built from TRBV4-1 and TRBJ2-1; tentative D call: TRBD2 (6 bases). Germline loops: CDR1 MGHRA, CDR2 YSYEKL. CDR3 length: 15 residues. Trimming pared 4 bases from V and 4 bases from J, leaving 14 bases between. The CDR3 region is CASSPGLLPYNEQFF. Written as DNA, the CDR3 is TGCGCCAGCAGCCCGGGACTCCTGCCGTACAATGAGCAGTTCTTC.

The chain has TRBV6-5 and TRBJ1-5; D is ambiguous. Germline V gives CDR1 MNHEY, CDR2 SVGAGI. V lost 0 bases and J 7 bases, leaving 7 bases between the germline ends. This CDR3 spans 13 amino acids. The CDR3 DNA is TGTGCCAGCAGTTACTCTGGCCACCAGCCCCAGCATTTT. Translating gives CASSYSGHQPQHF.

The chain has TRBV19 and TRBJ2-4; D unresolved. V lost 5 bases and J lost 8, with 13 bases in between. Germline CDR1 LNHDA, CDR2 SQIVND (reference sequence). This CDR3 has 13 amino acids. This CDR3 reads CASSLDGTHIQYF. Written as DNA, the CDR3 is TGTGCCAGTAGTCTCGACGGAACTCACATTCAGTACTTC.

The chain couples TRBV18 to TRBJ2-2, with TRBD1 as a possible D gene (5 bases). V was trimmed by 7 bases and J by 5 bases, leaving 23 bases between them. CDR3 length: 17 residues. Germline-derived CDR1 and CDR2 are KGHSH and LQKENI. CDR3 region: CASLPSRTPARTGELFF. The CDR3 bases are TGTGCCAGCTTACCCTCCCGGACACCTGCGCGGACCGGGGAGCTGTTTTTT.

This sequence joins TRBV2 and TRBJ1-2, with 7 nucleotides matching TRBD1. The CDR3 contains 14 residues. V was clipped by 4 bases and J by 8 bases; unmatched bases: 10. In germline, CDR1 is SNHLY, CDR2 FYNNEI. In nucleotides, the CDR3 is TGTGCCAGCAGTGGACAGGGCGATGGTCGGGGCTACACCTTC. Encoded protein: CASSGQGDGRGYTF.

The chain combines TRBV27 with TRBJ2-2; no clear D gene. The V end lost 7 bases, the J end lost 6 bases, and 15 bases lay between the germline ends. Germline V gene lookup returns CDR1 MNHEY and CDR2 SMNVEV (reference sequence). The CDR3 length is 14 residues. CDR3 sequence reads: CASMWAAFAGELFF. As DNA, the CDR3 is TGTGCCAGCATGTGGGCCGCTTTCGCCGGGGAGCTGTTTTTT.

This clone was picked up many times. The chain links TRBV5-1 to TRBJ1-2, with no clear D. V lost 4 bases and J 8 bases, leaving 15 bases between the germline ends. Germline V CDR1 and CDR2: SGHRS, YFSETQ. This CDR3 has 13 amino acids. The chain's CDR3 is CASSPRTSGGYTF. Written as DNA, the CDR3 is TGCGCCAGCAGCCCGCGGACGTCTGGCGGCTACACCTTC.

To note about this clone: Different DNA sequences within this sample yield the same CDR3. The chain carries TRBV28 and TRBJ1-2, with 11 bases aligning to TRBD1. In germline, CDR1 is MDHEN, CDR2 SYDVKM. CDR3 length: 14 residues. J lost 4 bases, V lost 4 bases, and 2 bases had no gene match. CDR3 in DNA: TGTGCCAGCAGTTCCGGGACAGGGGGCTATGGCTACACCTTC. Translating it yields CASSSGTGGYGYTF.

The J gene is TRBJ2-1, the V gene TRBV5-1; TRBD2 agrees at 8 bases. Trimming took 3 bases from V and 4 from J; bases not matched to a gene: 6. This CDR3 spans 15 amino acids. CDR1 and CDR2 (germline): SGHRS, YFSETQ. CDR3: CASSSGGNSYNEQFF. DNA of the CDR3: TGCGCCAGCAGCTCGGGGGGGAACTCATACAATGAGCAGTTCTTC.

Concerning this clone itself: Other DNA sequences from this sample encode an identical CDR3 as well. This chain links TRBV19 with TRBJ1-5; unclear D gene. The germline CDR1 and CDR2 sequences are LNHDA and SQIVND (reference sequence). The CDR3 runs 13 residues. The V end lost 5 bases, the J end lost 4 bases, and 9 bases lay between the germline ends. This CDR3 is CASSPGGNQPQHF. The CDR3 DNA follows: TGTGCCAGTAGTCCCGGAGGTAATCAGCCCCAGCATTTT.

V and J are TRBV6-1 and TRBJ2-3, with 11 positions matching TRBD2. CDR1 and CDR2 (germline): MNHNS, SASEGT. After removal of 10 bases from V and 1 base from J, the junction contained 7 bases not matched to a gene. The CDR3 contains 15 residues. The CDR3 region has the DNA TGTGCCACCGAGATACTAGCGGGGGGCACAGATACGCAGTATTTT. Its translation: CATEILAGGTDTQYF.

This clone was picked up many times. The CDR3 nucleotides are TGTGCCAGCAGCCCGATGGAGGCGGGGATTAACAATGAGCAGTTCTTC. Translation: CASSPMEAGINNEQFF. The chain couples TRBV5-4 to TRBJ2-1; weak D call: TRBD2 (6 bases). The germline V and J ends were trimmed by 4 bases and 5 bases, with 19 bases remaining between them. CDR3 length equals 16 residues. CDR1 and CDR2 from the germline V gene are SGHNT and YYREEE (reference sequence).

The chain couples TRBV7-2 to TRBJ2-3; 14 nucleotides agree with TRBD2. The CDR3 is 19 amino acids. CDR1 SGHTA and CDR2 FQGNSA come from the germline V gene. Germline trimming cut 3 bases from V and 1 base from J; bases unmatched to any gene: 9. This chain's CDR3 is CASSFGFPGLAGGTDTQYF. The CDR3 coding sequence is TGTGCCAGCAGCTTCGGATTCCCGGGACTAGCGGGAGGCACAGATACGCAGTATTTT.

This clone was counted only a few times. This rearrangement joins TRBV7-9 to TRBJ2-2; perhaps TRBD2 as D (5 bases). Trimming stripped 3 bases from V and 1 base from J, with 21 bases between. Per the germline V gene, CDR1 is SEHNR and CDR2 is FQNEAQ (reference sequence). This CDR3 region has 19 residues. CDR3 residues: CASSLLLIPGFVNTGELFF. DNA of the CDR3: TGTGCCAGCAGCTTGCTTTTAATCCCGGGGTTTGTGAACACCGGGGAGCTGTTTTTT.

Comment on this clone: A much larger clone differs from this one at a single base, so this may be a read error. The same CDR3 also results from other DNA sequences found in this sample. CDR3 in DNA: TGTGCCAGCAGTCGGACAGGGGGCTACGAGCAATACTTC. This gives the protein CASSRTGGYEQYF. This chain joins TRBV28 and TRBJ2-7, with TRBD1 matching 11 bases. Germline V gene lookup returns CDR1 MDHEN and CDR2 SYDVKM. The CDR3 is made up of 13 amino acids.

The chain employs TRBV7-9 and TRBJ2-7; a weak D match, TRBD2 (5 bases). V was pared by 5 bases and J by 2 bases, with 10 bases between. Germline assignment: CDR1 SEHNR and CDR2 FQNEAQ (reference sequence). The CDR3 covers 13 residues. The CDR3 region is CASSPRLTYEQYF. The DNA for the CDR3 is TGTGCCAGCAGCCCGAGACTAACCTACGAGCAGTACTTC.